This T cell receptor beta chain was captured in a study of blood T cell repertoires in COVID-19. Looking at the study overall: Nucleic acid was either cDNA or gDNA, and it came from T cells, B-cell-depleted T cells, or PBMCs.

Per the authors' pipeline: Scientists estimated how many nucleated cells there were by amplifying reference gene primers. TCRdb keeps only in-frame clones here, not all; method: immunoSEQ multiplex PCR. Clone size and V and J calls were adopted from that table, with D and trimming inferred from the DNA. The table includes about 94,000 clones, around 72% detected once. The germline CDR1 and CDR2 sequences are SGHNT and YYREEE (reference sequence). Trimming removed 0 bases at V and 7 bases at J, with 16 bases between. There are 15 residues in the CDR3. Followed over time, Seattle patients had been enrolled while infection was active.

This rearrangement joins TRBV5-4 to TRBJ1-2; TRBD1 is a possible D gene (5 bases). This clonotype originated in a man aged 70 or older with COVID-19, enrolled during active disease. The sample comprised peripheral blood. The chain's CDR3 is CASSLDRSPTGGYTF. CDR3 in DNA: TGTGCCAGCAGCTTGGACAGATCACCTACAGGTGGCTACACCTTC. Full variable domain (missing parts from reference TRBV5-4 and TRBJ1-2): ETGVTQSPTHLIKTRGQQVTLRCSSQSGHNTVSWYQQALGQGPQFIFQYYREEENGRGNFPPRFSGLQFPNYSSELNVNALELDDSALYLCASSLDRSPTGGYTFGSGTRLTVV.